The clone carrying this TCR beta chain turned up a few times. The sample originates from a study of shared T cell receptors in the human thymus. This CDR3 contains 15 residues. From germline, CDR1 is MNHEY and CDR2 SMNVEV (reference sequence). J gave up 7 bases and V 6 bases, and 8 bases lay outside the gene matches. Some clones are missing from TCRdb's copy, which holds only in-frame ones; the method was immunoSEQ multiplex PCR. The sample has about 500,000 clones; around 82% are singletons. This sample also belongs to another study, concerning human thymus T cells. That study adds: Each of the donors was a healthy Finnish infant who was undergoing open corrective cardiac surgery for congenital heart defects. Thymus tissue for the work was resected from patients undergoing corrective heart surgery. Thymic and blood repertoires appeared to carry a bias in their V and J gene usage. Highly overlapping thymic repertoires in unrelated individuals were reported by related research.

The specimen was thymocytes. The source is a boy in the first two years of life with a congenital heart defect. V is TRBV27 and J is TRBJ2-7; TRBD2 matches 14 bases. The chain's CDR3 is CASSSETSGRAEQYF. In nucleotides, the CDR3 is TGTGCCAGCAGCTCAGAGACTAGCGGGAGGGCGGAGCAGTACTTC.